The present entry profiles one T cell receptor (beta chain) with its context. Generated by immunoSEQ multiplex PCR, the TCRdb table keeps only in-frame clones and is missing some. The table lists about 190,000 clones, approximately 80% of them singletons. The entry originates in a study of blood T cell repertoires in COVID-19. Study-wide background: Collection of acute and convalescent COVID-19 samples took place in the United States, Italy and Spain. T cells, B-cell-depleted T cells, or PBMCs supplied cDNA or gDNA.

The CDR3 spans 14 residues. V lost 6 bases, J lost 4 bases, and 5 bases stayed unmatched. The germline V gene encodes CDR1 LNHDA and CDR2 SQIVND (reference sequence). The sequencing input was peripheral blood. This TCR came from a human donor in a cohort sampled during active COVID-19. The rearrangement uses TRBV19 and TRBJ2-1; TRBD2 matches at 8 bases. In nucleotides, the CDR3 is TGTGCCAGTAGGACAGCGGGGGTATACAATGAGCAGTTCTTC. This codes for CASRTAGVYNEQFF.